This T cell receptor beta chain emerged from a study of T cell repertoires in cytomegalovirus infection. The length of the CDR3 is 16 residues. Deletions cut 6 bases from V and 0 bases from J, with 15 bases between. The germline V gene encodes CDR1 SGHTS and CDR2 YDEGEE. From the reads, TCRdb called clonotypes with MiXCR, one entry per CDR3 protein. This sample carries a few hundred thousand distinct CDR3 sequences, roughly a sixth of them seen once, and the ten largest clones take around 11%. The specimen was PBMCs. The J gene is TRBJ2-2, the V gene TRBV5-8; D is perhaps TRBD2 (5 bases). The sequence came from a human donor in good health (CMV status not recorded). Some clones in this sample may be carry-over from other donors' samples. The CDR3 DNA is TGTGCCAGCACCCGCCGCCGGGGATCGAACACCGGGGAGCTGTTTTTT. Translating it yields CASTRRRGSNTGELFF.